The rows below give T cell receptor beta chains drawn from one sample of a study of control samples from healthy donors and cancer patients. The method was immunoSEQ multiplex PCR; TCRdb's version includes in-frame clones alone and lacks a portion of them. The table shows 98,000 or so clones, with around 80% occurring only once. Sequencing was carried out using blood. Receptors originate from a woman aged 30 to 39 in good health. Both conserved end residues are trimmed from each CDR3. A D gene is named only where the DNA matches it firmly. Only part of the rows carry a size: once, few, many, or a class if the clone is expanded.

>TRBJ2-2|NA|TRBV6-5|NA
ASSYSRGRTGELF
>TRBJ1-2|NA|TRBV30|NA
AWSASLAGVYGYT
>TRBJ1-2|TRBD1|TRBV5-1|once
ASSLEGGAGYGYT
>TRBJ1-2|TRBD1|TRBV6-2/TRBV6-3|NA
ASSYSWTGVGYT
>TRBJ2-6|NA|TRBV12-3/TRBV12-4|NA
ASSNSGANVLT
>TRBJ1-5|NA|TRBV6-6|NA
ASSSGPGQPQH
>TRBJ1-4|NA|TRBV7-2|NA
ASSFPLGTATNEKLF
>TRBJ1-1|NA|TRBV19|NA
ASSIQGWGTEAF
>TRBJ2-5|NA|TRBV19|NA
ASSISTGKTQY
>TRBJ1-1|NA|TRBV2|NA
ASSRRAEAF
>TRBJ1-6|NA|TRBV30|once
AWSRPLTDLH
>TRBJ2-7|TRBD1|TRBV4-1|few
ASSPAGDRVHEQY
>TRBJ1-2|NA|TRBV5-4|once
ASSSDWEFPGYT
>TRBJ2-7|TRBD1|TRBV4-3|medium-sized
ASSSNRGRGEQY
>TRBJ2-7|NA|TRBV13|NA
ASSLGPKKAYEQY
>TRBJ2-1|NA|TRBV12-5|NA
ASGLEPGRTYNEQF
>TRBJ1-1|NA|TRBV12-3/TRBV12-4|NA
ASSLYPSAAF
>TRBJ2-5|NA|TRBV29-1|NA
SVDQFARTASFQETQY
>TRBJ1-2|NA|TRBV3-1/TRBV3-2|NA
ASSQWSGTANYGYT
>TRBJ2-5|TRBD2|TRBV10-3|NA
AISLAGGTQY
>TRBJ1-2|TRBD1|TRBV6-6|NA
ASSYPDRNYGYT
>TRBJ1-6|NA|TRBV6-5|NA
ASKRVYNSPLH
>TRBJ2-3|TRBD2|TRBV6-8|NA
ASSYSTSRRGDTDTQY
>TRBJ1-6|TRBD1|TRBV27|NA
ASTLYGGAGGSPLH
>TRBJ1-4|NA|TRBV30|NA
AWSVGEKLF
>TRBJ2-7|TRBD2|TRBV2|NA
ASSVPLADYEQY
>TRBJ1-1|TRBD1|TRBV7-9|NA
ASSLGTMDRGIEAF
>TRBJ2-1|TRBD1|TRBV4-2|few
ASSQGGTATGEQF
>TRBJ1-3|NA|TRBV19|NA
ASSIATGSGNTIY
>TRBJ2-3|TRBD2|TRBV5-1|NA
ASSLGLAGAIDTQY
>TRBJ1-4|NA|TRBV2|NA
ASSLRTGEKLF
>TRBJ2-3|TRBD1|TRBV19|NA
ASSKDRGTDTQY
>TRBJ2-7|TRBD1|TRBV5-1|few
ASSTDRVVAYEQY
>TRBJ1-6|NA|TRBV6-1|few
ASSEGGDLAPLH
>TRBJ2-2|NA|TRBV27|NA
ASSLFGPLRTGELF
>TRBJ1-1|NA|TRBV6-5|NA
ASSWQGYTEAF
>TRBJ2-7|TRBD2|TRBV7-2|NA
ASSIAGGNYEQY
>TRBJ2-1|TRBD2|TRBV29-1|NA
SFSRGASYNEQF
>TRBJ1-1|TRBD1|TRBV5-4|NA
ASSLDRGGTEAF
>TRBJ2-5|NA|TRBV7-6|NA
ASSLNGQKTRGRETQY
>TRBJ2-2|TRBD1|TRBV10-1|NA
ASSTGTASAGELF
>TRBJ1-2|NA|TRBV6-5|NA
ASSSDRPTNYGYT
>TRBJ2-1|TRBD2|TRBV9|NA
ASSVGAGGPSYNEQF
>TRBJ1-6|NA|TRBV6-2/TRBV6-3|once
ASSEGDRYNSPLH
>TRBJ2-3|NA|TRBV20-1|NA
SASVRGRDTQY
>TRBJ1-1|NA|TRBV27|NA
ASSLYPLFGEAF
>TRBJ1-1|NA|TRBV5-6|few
ASSLPEVNTEAF
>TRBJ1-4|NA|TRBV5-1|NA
ASSTTTNEKLF
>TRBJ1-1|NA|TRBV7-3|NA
ASSGHPETEAF
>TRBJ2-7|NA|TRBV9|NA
ASSVPARASPYEQY
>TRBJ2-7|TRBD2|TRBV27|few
ASSSYSGNLYEQY
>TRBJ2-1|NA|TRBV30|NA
ACQPPGGYEQF